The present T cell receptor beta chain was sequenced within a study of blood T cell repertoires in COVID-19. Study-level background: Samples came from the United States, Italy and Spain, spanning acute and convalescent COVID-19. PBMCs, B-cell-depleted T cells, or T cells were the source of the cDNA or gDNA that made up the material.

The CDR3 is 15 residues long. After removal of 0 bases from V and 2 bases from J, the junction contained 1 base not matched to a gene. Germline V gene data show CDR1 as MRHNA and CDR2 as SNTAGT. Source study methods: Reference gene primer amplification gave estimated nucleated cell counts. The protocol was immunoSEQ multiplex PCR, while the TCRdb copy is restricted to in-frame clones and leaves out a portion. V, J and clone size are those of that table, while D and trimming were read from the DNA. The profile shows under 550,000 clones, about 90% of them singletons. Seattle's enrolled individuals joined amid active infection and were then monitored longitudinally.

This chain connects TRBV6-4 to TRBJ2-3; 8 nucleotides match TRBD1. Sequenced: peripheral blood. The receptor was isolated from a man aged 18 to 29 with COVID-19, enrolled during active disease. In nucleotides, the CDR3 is TGTGCCAGCAGTGACTCGGGACAGGACACAGATACGCAGTATTTT. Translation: CASSDSGQDTDTQYF.